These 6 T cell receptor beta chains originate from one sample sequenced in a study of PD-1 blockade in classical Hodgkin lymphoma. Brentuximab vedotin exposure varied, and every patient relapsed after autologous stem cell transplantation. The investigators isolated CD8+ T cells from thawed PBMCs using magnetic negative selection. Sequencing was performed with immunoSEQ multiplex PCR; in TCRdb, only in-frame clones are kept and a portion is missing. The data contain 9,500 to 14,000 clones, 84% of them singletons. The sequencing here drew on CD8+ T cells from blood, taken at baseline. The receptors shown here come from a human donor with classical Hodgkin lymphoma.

CDR3 nucleotide sequence: TGCAGCGTTCATTTAGGGACAGGCTACGAGCAGTACTTC. It encodes CSVHLGTGYEQYF. The chain employs TRBV29-1 and TRBJ2-7, with TRBD1 matching 8 bases. The CDR3 length is 13 residues. V lost 5 bases, J lost 3 bases, and 6 bases stayed unmatched. Germline lookup yields CDR1 SQVTM and CDR2 ANQGSEA.

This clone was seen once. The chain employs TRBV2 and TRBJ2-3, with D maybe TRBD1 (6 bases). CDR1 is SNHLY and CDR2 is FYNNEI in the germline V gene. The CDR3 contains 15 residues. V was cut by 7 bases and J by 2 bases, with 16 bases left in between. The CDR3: CASTPYGGSTDTQYF. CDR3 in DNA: TGTGCCAGCACCCCCTATGGGGGCTCCACAGATACGCAGTATTTT. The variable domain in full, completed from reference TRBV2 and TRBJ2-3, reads EPEVTQTPSHQVTQMGQEVILRCVPISNHLYFYWYRQILGQKVEFLVSFYNNEISEKSEIFDDQFSVERPDGSNFTLKIRSTKLEDSAMYFCASTPYGGSTDTQYFGPGTRLTVL.

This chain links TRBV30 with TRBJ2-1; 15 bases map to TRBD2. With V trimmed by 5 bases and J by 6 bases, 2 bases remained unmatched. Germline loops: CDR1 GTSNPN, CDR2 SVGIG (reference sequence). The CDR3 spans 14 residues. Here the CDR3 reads CAWGGLAGGNEQFF. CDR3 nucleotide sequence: TGTGCCTGGGGGGGACTAGCGGGAGGCAATGAGCAGTTCTTC.

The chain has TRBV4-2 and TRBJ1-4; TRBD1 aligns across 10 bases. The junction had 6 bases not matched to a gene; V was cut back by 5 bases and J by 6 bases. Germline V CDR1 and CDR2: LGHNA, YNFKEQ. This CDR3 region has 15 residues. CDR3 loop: CASSYRQGAYEKLFF. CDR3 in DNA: TGTGCCAGCAGCTACCGACAGGGGGCCTATGAAAAACTGTTTTTT.

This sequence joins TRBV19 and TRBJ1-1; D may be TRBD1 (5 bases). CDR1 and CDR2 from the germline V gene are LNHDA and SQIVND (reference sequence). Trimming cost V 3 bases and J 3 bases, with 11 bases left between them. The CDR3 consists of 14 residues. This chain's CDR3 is CASSIWGGDTEAFF. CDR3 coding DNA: TGTGCCAGTAGTATCTGGGGGGGAGACACTGAAGCTTTCTTT.

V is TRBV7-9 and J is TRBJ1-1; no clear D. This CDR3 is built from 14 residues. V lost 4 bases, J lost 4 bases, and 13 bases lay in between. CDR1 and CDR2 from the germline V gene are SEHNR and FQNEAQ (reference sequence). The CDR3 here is CASSSDMEVTEAFF. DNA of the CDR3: TGTGCCAGCAGCTCTGATATGGAGGTCACTGAAGCTTTCTTT. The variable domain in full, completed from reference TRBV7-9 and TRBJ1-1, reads DTGVSQNPRHKITKRGQNVTFRCDPISEHNRLYWYRQTLGQGPEFLTYFQNEAQLEKSRLLSDRFSAERPKGSFSTLEIQRTEQGDSAMYLCASSSDMEVTEAFFGQGTRLTVV.